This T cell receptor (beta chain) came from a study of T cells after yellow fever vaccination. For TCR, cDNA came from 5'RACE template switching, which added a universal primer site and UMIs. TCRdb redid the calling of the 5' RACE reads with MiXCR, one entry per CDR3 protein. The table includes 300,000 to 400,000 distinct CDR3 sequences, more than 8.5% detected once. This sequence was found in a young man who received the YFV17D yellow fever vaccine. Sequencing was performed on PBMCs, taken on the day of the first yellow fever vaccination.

This chain's CDR3 is CASSLVKGADTGELFF. The CDR3, as DNA: TGCGCCAGCAGCTTGGTGAAAGGGGCGGACACCGGGGAGCTGTTTTTT. The chain carries TRBV5-1 and TRBJ2-2, with D tentatively TRBD1 (5 bases). V gave up 0 bases and J gave up 3 bases, with 12 bases separating them. The CDR3 contains 16 residues. Germline V lookup: CDR1 SGHRS, CDR2 YFSETQ. Supplemented by reference TRBV5-1 and TRBJ2-2, the full variable domain reads KAGVTQTPRYLIKTRGQQVTLSCSPISGHRSVSWYQQTPGQGLQFLFEYFSETQRNKGNFPGRFSGRQFSNSRSEMNVSTLELGDSALYLCASSLVKGADTGELFFGEGSRLTVL.